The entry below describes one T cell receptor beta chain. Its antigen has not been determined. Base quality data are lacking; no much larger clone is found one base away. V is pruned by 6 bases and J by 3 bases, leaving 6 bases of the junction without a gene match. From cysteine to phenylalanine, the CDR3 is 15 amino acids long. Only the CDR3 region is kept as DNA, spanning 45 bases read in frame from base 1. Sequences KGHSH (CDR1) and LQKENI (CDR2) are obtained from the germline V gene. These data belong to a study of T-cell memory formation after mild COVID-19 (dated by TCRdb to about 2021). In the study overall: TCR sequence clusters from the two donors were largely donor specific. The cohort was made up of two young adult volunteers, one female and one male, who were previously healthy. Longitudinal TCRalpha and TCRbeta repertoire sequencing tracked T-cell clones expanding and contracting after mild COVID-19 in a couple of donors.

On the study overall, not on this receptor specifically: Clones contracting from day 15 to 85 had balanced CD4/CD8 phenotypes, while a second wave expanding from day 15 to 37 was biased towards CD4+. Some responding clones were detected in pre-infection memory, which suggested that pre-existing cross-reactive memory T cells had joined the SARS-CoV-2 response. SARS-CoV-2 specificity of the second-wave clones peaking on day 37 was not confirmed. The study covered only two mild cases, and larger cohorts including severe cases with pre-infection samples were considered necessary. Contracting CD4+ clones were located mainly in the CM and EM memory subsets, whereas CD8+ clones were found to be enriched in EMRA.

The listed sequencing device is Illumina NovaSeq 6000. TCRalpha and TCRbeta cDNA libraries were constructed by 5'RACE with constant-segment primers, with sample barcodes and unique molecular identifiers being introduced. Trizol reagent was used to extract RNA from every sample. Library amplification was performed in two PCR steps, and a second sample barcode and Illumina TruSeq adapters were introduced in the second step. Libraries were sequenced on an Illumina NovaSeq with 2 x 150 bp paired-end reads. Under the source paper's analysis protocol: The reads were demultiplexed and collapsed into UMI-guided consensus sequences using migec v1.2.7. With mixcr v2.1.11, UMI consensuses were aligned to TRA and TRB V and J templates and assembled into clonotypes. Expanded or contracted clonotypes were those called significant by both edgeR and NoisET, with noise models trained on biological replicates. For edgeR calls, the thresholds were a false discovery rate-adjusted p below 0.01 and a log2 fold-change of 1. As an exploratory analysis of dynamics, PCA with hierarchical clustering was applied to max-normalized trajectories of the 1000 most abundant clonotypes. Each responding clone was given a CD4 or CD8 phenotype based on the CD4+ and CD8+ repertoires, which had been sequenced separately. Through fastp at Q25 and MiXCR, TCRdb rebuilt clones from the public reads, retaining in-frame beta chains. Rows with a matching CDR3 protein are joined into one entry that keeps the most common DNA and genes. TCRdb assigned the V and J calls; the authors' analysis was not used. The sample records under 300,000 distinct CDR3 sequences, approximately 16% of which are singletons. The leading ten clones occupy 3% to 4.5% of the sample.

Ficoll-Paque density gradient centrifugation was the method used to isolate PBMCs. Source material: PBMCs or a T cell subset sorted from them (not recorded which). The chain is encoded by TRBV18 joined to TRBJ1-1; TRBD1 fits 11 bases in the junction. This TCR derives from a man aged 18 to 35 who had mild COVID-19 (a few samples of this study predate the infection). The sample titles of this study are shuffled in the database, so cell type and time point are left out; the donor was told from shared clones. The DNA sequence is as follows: TGTGCCAGCTCCAGGACAGGGGGCATCGACACTGAAGCTTTCTTT. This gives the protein CASSRTGGIDTEAFF.